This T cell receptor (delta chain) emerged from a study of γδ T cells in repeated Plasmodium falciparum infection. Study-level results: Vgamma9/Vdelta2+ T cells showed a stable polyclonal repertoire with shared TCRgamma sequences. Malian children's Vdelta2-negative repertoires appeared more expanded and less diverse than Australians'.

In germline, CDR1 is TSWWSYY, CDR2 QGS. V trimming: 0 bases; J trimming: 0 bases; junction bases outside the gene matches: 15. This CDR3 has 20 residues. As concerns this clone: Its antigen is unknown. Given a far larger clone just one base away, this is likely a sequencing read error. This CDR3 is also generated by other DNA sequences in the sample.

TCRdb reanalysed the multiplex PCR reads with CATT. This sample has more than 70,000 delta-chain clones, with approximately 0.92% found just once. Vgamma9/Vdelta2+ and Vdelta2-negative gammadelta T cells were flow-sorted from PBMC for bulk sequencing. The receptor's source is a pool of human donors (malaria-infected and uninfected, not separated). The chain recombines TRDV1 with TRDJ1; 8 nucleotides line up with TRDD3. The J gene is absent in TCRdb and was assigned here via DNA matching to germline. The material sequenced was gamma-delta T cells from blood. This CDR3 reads CALGELCESPGGPYTDKLIF. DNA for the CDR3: TGTGCTCTTGGGGAACTCTGTGAGTCCCCTGGGGGACCGTACACCGATAAACTCATCTTT.